The next 25 T cell receptor beta chains were all read from a single sample in a study of cytomegalovirus exposure and HLA in healthy donors. PCR primers comprised 60 Vbeta and 13 Jbeta primers. Assay used: immunoSEQ multiplex PCR; TCRdb lists only in-frame clones, some missing. Its clone listing holds 75,000 to 90,000 clones. Sequencing was carried out using PBMCs. These receptors were obtained from a woman aged 60-75 years in good health and CMV-seronegative.

Of note for this clone: At the DNA level, this CDR3 is encoded by other sequences in the same sample as well. V usage is TRBV19 and J usage is TRBJ2-1; 9 nucleotides align to TRBD1. The CDR3 covers 15 residues. The V and J ends lost 5 bases and 1 base, in that order; junction bases with no gene match: 3. Germline CDR1 LNHDA, CDR2 SQIVND (reference sequence). CDR3 nucleotide sequence: TGTGCCAGTAGTCCGGGACAGGGTTCCTACAATGAGCAGTTCTTC. It yields the protein CASSPGQGSYNEQFF.

The chain links TRBV5-1 to TRBJ2-1; no reliable D call. The CDR3 has 11 residues. Germline V gene data show CDR1 as SGHRS and CDR2 as YFSETQ. Trimming removed 6 bases at V and 8 bases at J, with 9 bases between. The CDR3 is CASTGLYEQFF. The CDR3 DNA follows: TGCGCCAGCACGGGTCTTTATGAGCAGTTCTTC.

This chain links TRBV19 with TRBJ2-3; D not resolved. The CDR3 runs 16 residues. The germline V and J ends were trimmed by 2 bases and 4 bases, with 16 bases remaining between them. Germline V gene data show CDR1 as LNHDA and CDR2 as SQIVND (reference sequence). CDR3 in DNA: TGTGCCAGTAGTATAAACCCCCGGAGCGTCCCAGATACGCAGTATTTT. Protein product: CASSINPRSVPDTQYF.

The chain joins TRBV5-1 to TRBJ2-1, with 9 bases aligning to TRBD2. With 2 bases clipped from V and 8 bases from J, the junction kept 5 bases outside the gene matches. This CDR3 is built from 14 residues. CDR1 SGHRS and CDR2 YFSETQ come from the germline V gene. The CDR3 is CASSFSGSGDEQFF. CDR3 DNA: TGCGCCAGCAGCTTTAGCGGGAGTGGTGATGAGCAGTTCTTC.

This CDR3 reads CASSATLRGLGGNEQFF. The CDR3 region has the DNA TGTGCCAGCAGTGCAACTTTGAGGGGCCTTGGGGGGAATGAGCAGTTCTTC. The chain has TRBV6-1 and TRBJ2-1, with D maybe TRBD2 (6 bases). CDR3 length: 17 amino acids. The V and J ends lost 4 bases and 7 bases respectively, with 23 bases between them. Germline V gives CDR1 MNHNS, CDR2 SASEGT.

The J gene is TRBJ2-2, the V gene TRBV4-1; TRBD1 aligns across 12 bases. J lost 0 bases, V lost 4 bases, and 3 bases had no gene match. This CDR3 comprises 17 residues. Per the germline V gene, CDR1 is MGHRA and CDR2 is YSYEKL. CDR3 sequence (DNA): TGCGCCAGCAGCCGGGACAGGGGGCCCGCGAACACCGGGGAGCTGTTTTTT. The encoded protein is CASSRDRGPANTGELFF.

The rearrangement uses TRBV9 and TRBJ1-4; 7 bases are shared with TRBD1. In germline, CDR1 is SGDLS, CDR2 YYNGEE. The V and J ends lost 3 bases and 0 bases, in that order; junction bases with no gene match: 2. This CDR3 spans 15 amino acids. CDR3 sequence reads: CASSGTGSTNEKLFF. DNA for the CDR3: TGTGCCAGCAGCGGGACAGGCTCAACTAATGAAAAACTGTTTTTT.

The J gene is TRBJ2-7, the V gene TRBV5-1, with a weak D call TRBD1 (6 bases). The germline V and J ends were trimmed by 3 bases and 1 base, with 11 bases remaining between them. The germline V gene has CDR1 SGHRS and CDR2 YFSETQ. The CDR3 extends over 14 amino acids. The CDR3 loop is CASSWEQGSYEQYF. The CDR3 nucleotides are TGCGCCAGCAGCTGGGAACAGGGATCCTACGAGCAGTACTTC.

The chain recombines TRBV5-4 with TRBJ2-6, with 7 bases identical to TRBD1. The ends lost 7 bases at V and 0 bases at J; junction bases unmatched: 7. There are 16 residues in the CDR3. Germline CDR1 is SGHNT and CDR2 is YYREEE (reference sequence). CDR3 nucleotide sequence: TGTGCCAGCGGTTTAGGGGGCATCTCTGGGGCCAACGTCCTGACTTTC. This codes for CASGLGGISGANVLTF. The full variable domain, with the rest looked up from reference TRBV5-4 and TRBJ2-6, is ETGVTQSPTHLIKTRGQQVTLRCSSQSGHNTVSWYQQALGQGPQFIFQYYREEENGRGNFPPRFSGLQFPNYSSELNVNALELDDSALYLCASGLGGISGANVLTFGAGSRLTVL.

The J gene is TRBJ1-1, the V gene TRBV4-2; 7 bases map to TRBD1. Germline V gene lookup returns CDR1 LGHNA and CDR2 YNFKEQ. The CDR3 has 16 amino acids. V shed 4 bases, J shed 0 bases, and the junction held 8 bases outside the gene matches. The DNA of the CDR3 is TGTGCCAGCAGCCCAGGGACAGCGAGACTGAACACTGAAGCTTTCTTT. The encoded protein is CASSPGTARLNTEAFF.

For this clone: Other nucleotide sequences from this sample produce the same CDR3. This CDR3 reads CASSLADRFPMGYTF. In DNA, the CDR3 is TGCGCCAGCAGCTTGGCCGACAGGTTTCCTATGGGCTACACCTTC. This rearrangement joins TRBV5-1 to TRBJ1-2; a possible D gene is TRBD1 (6 bases). This CDR3 has 15 amino acids. Germline V CDR1 and CDR2: SGHRS, YFSETQ. Trimming left V 0 bases short and J 8 bases short, with 17 bases between.

The genes are TRBV7-2 and TRBJ2-3; 13 bases match TRBD2. Germline V gene lookup returns CDR1 SGHTA and CDR2 FQGNSA. The CDR3 contains 17 residues. J lost 2 bases, V lost 5 bases, and 7 bases had no gene match. The CDR3 bases are TGTGCCAGCAGCACGCGACTAGCGGGAGGACACACAGATACGCAGTATTTT. Residues: CASSTRLAGGHTDTQYF.

The chain combines TRBV28 with TRBJ2-7; D is undetermined. The CDR3 is 13 residues long. Germline V lookup: CDR1 MDHEN, CDR2 SYDVKM. V dropped 4 bases and J dropped 4 bases, with 11 bases sitting between them. CDR3 loop: CASSYPVSYEQYF. The DNA of the CDR3 is TGTGCCAGCAGTTATCCCGTCAGTTACGAGCAGTACTTC.

CDR3 region: CASSTSGEAYEQYF. In nucleotides, the CDR3 is TGTGCCAGCTCCACGAGTGGGGAGGCCTACGAGCAGTACTTC. The J gene is TRBJ2-7, the V gene TRBV18; TRBD2 is a possible D gene (6 bases). This CDR3 has 14 amino acids. The V gene's germline CDR1 is KGHSH and CDR2 LQKENI. V lost 6 bases, J lost 2 bases, and 14 bases lay in between.

This chain uses TRBV7-8 with TRBJ1-5, with D possibly TRBD1 on 5 matching bases. Germline values: CDR1 SGHVS, CDR2 FQNEAQ. V was shortened by 1 base and J by 0 bases, with 7 bases between the two germline ends. The CDR3 is 15 amino acids. CDR3 loop: CASSLVGASNQPQHF. Written as DNA, the CDR3 is TGTGCCAGCAGCTTAGTAGGGGCTAGCAATCAGCCCCAGCATTTT.

The chain recombines TRBV5-4 with TRBJ2-1, with 12 bases matching TRBD1. Looked up from germline, CDR1 is SGHNT and CDR2 is YYREEE (reference sequence). This CDR3 has 17 residues. V lost 0 bases to trimming and J lost 8 bases; unmatched junction nucleotides: 9. CDR3 nucleotide sequence: TGTGCCAGCAGCTTGGGGGTGGGACAGGGGGCGGCAGATGAGCAGTTCTTC. Translated: CASSLGVGQGAADEQFF.

The chain recombines TRBV30 with TRBJ1-1; the match to TRBD1 covers 7 bases. The germline CDR1 and CDR2 sequences are GTSNPN and SVGIG (reference sequence). The CDR3 length is 13 residues. The trim removed 4 bases at V and 4 bases at J, leaving 6 bases unmatched. The CDR3 region has the DNA TGTGCCTGGAAGGGACAGTTGGGCACTGAAGCTTTCTTT. Translation gives CAWKGQLGTEAFF.

The chain couples TRBV19 to TRBJ2-6; 9 nucleotides agree with TRBD1. Trimming cost V 8 bases and J 0 bases; bases outside gene matches: 5. Germline loops: CDR1 LNHDA, CDR2 SQIVND (reference sequence). CDR3 length equals 16 residues. CDR3 coding DNA: TGTGCCAGTGGACAGGGGAAAACCTCTGGGGCCAACGTCCTGACTTTC. Its protein product is CASGQGKTSGANVLTF.

The V gene is TRBV6-1, the J gene TRBJ2-5; maybe TRBD1 (5 bases). Germline values: CDR1 MNHNS, CDR2 SASEGT. The CDR3 contains 15 residues. Trimming left V 1 base short and J 0 bases short, with 9 bases between. As DNA, the CDR3 is TGTGCCAGCAGTGAAGGACAGAACTACCAAGAGACCCAGTACTTC. Residues: CASSEGQNYQETQYF.

The V gene is TRBV18, the J gene TRBJ2-1; 9 bases align to TRBD1. The CDR3 is made up of 14 amino acids. V lost 7 bases, J lost 8 bases, and 9 bases stayed unmatched. Germline V gene sequence: CDR1 KGHSH, CDR2 LQKENI. As DNA, the CDR3 is TGTGCCAGCTGTGAGGACAGGGGCGGTGATGAGCAGTTCTTC. It codes for CASCEDRGGDEQFF.

The V gene is TRBV11-3, the J gene TRBJ1-1, with D maybe TRBD1 (6 bases). The V gene lost 6 bases and the J gene lost 2 bases, with 10 bases spanning the gap. The germline V gene has CDR1 SGHNT and CDR2 YENEEA. The CDR3 contains 13 residues. CDR3 DNA: TGTGCCAGCAGATCCGGGACAAACACTGAAGCTTTCTTT. It encodes CASRSGTNTEAFF.

This chain uses TRBV6-5 with TRBJ1-5; D call uncertain. The germline V gene has CDR1 MNHEY and CDR2 SVGAGI. This CDR3 has 15 residues. Trimming removed 0 bases from V and 7 bases from J, with 13 bases in between. The CDR3 spells CASSYSSDLGQPQHF. Here the CDR3 DNA reads TGTGCCAGCAGTTACTCATCTGACCTAGGCCAGCCCCAGCATTTT.

The rearrangement uses TRBV18 and TRBJ2-2; TRBD2 aligns across 9 bases. The trim removed 3 bases at V and 9 bases at J, leaving 8 bases unmatched. The germline gives CDR1 KGHSH, CDR2 LQKENI. The CDR3 spans 15 residues. CDR3 sequence: CASSPLAGTHRELFF. CDR3 coding DNA: TGTGCCAGCTCACCCCTAGCGGGGACCCACCGGGAGCTGTTTTTT.

This sequence joins TRBV28 and TRBJ2-7; 7 nucleotides match TRBD2. Per the germline V gene, CDR1 is MDHEN and CDR2 is SYDVKM. The V and J ends lost 6 bases and 0 bases, in that order; junction bases with no gene match: 11. The CDR3 contains 16 residues. The CDR3 DNA sequence: TGTGCCAGCAGCCAAACCCTAGCGGAGCCCTCCTACGAGCAGTACTTC. This translates into CASSQTLAEPSYEQYF.

The rearrangement links TRBV5-1 to TRBJ2-3, with D unclear. Germline CDR1 reads SGHRS; CDR2 reads YFSETQ. V gave up 1 base and J gave up 0 bases, with 3 bases separating them. The CDR3 extends over 13 amino acids. CDR3: CASSLSSTDTQYF. CDR3 in DNA: TGCGCCAGCAGCTTGTCAAGCACAGATACGCAGTATTTT.